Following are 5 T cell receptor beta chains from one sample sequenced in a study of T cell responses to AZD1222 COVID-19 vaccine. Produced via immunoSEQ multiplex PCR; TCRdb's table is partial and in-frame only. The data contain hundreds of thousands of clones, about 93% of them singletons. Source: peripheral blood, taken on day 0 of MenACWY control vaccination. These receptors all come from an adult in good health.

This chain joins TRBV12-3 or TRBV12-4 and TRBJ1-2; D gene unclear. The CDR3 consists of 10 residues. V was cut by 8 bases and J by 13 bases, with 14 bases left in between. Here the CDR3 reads CASRRSKATF. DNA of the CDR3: TGTGCCAGCCGACGAAGTAAGGCCACCTTC.

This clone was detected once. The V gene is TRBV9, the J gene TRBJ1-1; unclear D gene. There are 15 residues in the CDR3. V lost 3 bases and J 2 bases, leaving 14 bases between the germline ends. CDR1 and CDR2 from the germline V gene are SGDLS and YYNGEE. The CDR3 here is CASSASSRGNTEAFF. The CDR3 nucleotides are TGTGCCAGCAGCGCGTCCAGCCGGGGAAACACTGAAGCTTTCTTT. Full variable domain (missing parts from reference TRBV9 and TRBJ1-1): DSGVTQTPKHLITATGQRVTLRCSPRSGDLSVYWYQQSLDQGLQFLIQYYNGEERAKGNILERFSAQQFPDLHSELNLSSLELGDSALYFCASSASSRGNTEAFFGQGTRLTVV.

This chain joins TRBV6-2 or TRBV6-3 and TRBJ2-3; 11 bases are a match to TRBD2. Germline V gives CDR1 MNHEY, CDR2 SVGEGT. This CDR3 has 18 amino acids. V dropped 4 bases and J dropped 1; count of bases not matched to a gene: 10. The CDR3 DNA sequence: TGTGCCAGCAGTTCTCTAGCGGGGGGTCCAGAGGGCACAGATACGCAGTATTTT. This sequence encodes CASSSLAGGPEGTDTQYF.

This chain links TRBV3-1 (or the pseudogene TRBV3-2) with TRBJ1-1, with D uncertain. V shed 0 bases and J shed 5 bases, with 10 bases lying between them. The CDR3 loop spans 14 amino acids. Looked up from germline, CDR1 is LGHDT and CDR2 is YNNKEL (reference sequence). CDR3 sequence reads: CASSQDRLGTEAFF. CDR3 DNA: TGTGCCAGCAGCCAAGACAGGCTTGGGACTGAAGCTTTCTTT.

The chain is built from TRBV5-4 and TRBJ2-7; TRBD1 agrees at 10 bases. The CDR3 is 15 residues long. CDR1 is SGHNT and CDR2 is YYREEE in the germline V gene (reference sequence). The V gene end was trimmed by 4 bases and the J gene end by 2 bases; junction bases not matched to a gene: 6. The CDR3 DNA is TGTGCCAGCAGCGCGGACAGGGGGTATCCCTACGAGCAGTACTTC. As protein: CASSADRGYPYEQYF.